A single sample is the source of the 32 T cell receptor beta chains below, sequenced in a study of blood T cell repertoires in COVID-19. Profiling relied on immunoSEQ multiplex PCR, and the TCRdb table lists in-frame clones only, not all of them. Of 380,000 or so clones detected, around 90% appear once; the ten largest clones hold 0.95% to 1.5%. The material sequenced was peripheral blood. All receptors come from a man aged 40-49 years with acute or convalescent COVID-19.

This chain connects TRBV15 to TRBJ1-2; TRBD1 is a possible D gene (5 bases). V lost 0 bases, J lost 3 bases, and 11 bases lay in between. Per germline, CDR1 LNHNV and CDR2 YYDKDF (reference sequence). The CDR3 totals 15 residues. The DNA for the CDR3 is TGTGCCACCAGCAGAGATCTGTCAGGGCACTATGGCTACACCTTC. It yields the protein CATSRDLSGHYGYTF.

The CDR3 bases are TGTGCCAGCAGCAAACCCGGGACTAGCGGGGGGACATCGACTAGCACAGATACGCAGTATTTT. It is translated as CASSKPGTSGGTSTSTDTQYF. The rearrangement links TRBV7-6 to TRBJ2-3, with 15 nucleotides matching TRBD2. The CDR3 runs 21 residues. Germline trimming cut 5 bases from V and 0 bases from J; bases unmatched to any gene: 15. CDR1 is SGHVS, CDR2 FNYEAQ, per germline.

V usage is TRBV18 and J usage is TRBJ2-7; D gene uncertain. Looked up from germline, CDR1 is KGHSH and CDR2 is LQKENI. The CDR3 spans 12 residues. The ends were cut back, 5 bases at V and 5 bases at J, with 10 bases in the middle. The CDR3 DNA sequence: TGTGCCAGCTCAGGCACCAGTAACGAGCAGTACTTC. Amino acid sequence: CASSGTSNEQYF.

The rearrangement joins TRBV6-5 to TRBJ2-3, with 8 bases lining up with TRBD2. This CDR3 comprises 15 residues. The germline CDR1 and CDR2 sequences are MNHEY and SVGAGI. Germline trimming cut 4 bases from V and 8 bases from J; bases unmatched to any gene: 11. The CDR3 region is CASSWSGGSGVTQYF. DNA for the CDR3: TGTGCCAGCAGTTGGAGCGGGGGCTCCGGAGTTACGCAGTATTTT.

The chain is built from TRBV20-1 and TRBJ1-5; tentative D call: TRBD1 (5 bases). The CDR3 is made up of 15 amino acids. The germline V and J ends were trimmed by 3 bases and 0 bases, with 12 bases remaining between them. CDR1 and CDR2 from the germline V gene are DFQATT and SNEGSKA (reference sequence). This CDR3 reads CSASSQGYSNQPQHF. CDR3 DNA: TGCAGTGCTAGTTCCCAGGGATATAGCAATCAGCCCCAGCATTTT.

The V and J genes are TRBV19 and TRBJ2-7, with 7 positions matching TRBD1. Germline loops: CDR1 LNHDA, CDR2 SQIVND (reference sequence). This CDR3 contains 14 residues. The junction had 3 bases not matched to a gene; V was cut back by 3 bases and J by 1 base. CDR3 nucleotide sequence: TGTGCCAGTAGTATCGGGACAGCATCCTACGAGCAGTACTTC. Protein sequence: CASSIGTASYEQYF.

The chain has TRBV19 and TRBJ2-1; the match to TRBD2 covers 11 bases. Looked up from germline, CDR1 is LNHDA and CDR2 is SQIVND (reference sequence). V gave up 5 bases and J gave up 4 bases; unmatched junction bases: 4. The CDR3 totals 15 residues. CDR3: CASSLASGGYNEQFF. The CDR3 DNA reads as TGTGCCAGTAGTTTGGCTAGCGGGGGGTACAATGAGCAGTTCTTC.

The rearrangement links TRBV5-1 to TRBJ1-1, with 9 positions matching TRBD1. The CDR3 consists of 16 residues. The trim removed 4 bases at V and 1 base at J, leaving 8 bases unmatched. The germline V gene encodes CDR1 SGHRS and CDR2 YFSETQ. The CDR3 here is CASSHTGGISNTEAFF. The CDR3 region has the DNA TGCGCCAGCAGCCATACAGGGGGCATATCGAACACTGAAGCTTTCTTT.

This rearrangement joins TRBV20-1 to TRBJ2-5; tentatively, D is TRBD2 (6 bases). V was pared by 6 bases and J by 4 bases, with 9 bases between. This CDR3 has 11 amino acids. The germline CDR1 and CDR2 sequences are DFQATT and SNEGSKA (reference sequence). The DNA for the CDR3 is TGCAGTGCCTGGGAGGTAGAGACCCAGTACTTC. It translates to CSAWEVETQYF.

The genes are TRBV5-1 and TRBJ1-1; D is ambiguous. The V and J ends lost 0 bases and 3 bases respectively, with 15 bases between them. The CDR3 loop spans 16 amino acids. Germline V gives CDR1 SGHRS, CDR2 YFSETQ. This CDR3 reads CASSLDVLSGYTEAFF. CDR3 sequence (DNA): TGCGCCAGCAGCTTGGATGTCCTCAGCGGGTACACTGAAGCTTTCTTT.

Only a few counts were recorded for this clone. This sample also contains other DNA sequences that code for the same CDR3. The genes are TRBV27 and TRBJ1-3, with D perhaps TRBD1 (5 bases). Per the germline V gene, CDR1 is MNHEY and CDR2 is SMNVEV (reference sequence). CDR3 length: 15 amino acids. Trimming removed 3 bases from V and 0 bases from J, with 9 bases in between. This chain's CDR3 is CASSFTGDSGNTIYF. The DNA of the CDR3 is TGTGCCAGCAGTTTTACAGGTGACTCTGGAAACACCATATATTTT.

The V gene is TRBV21-1, the J gene TRBJ1-2; the tabulated D call, TRBD1, remains unverified against the DNA. TRBV21-1 is flagged as a pseudogene. This CDR3 comprises 14 residues. CDR3 amino acids: CASSKGQGNYGYTF. In nucleotides, the CDR3 is TGTGCCAGCAGCAAGGGACAGGGGAACTATGGCTACACCTTC.

The V call is TRBV5-1, the J call TRBJ1-6, with 10 nucleotides matching TRBD1. The CDR3 is 16 residues long. With 2 bases clipped from V and 6 bases from J, the junction kept 5 bases outside the gene matches. Germline CDR1 reads SGHRS; CDR2 reads YFSETQ. CDR3 DNA sequence: TGCGCCAGCAGCTTAGGACAGGGGGATTTTAATTCACCCCTCCACTTT. Amino acid sequence: CASSLGQGDFNSPLHF. The full variable domain, completed using reference TRBV5-1 and TRBJ1-6, is KAGVTQTPRYLIKTRGQQVTLSCSPISGHRSVSWYQQTPGQGLQFLFEYFSETQRNKGNFPGRFSGRQFSNSRSEMNVSTLELGDSALYLCASSLGQGDFNSPLHFGNGTRLTVT.

This chain's CDR3 is CASSPRRNSPLHF. The CDR3 bases are TGTGCCAGTAGTCCCAGAAGAAATTCACCCCTCCACTTT. The V gene is TRBV19, the J gene TRBJ1-6; no definite D call. Germline CDR1 LNHDA, CDR2 SQIVND (reference sequence). This CDR3 contains 13 residues. V lost 5 bases and J 7 bases, leaving 9 bases between the germline ends.

The V call is TRBV28, the J call TRBJ1-6; TRBD1 agrees at 7 bases. Germline V gene lookup returns CDR1 MDHEN and CDR2 SYDVKM. The CDR3 has 16 amino acids. The V gene end was trimmed by 1 base and the J gene end by 9 bases; junction bases not matched to a gene: 9. The CDR3 DNA reads TGTGCCAGCAGTTTATATCAAACAGGGGCTTTTTCACCCCTCCACTTT. Translation: CASSLYQTGAFSPLHF.

This chain joins TRBV27 and TRBJ1-2, with 8 bases matching TRBD1. After removal of 4 bases from V and 6 bases from J, the junction contained 10 bases not matched to a gene. The CDR3 sequence is 15 residues long. Germline V lookup: CDR1 MNHEY, CDR2 SMNVEV (reference sequence). For the CDR3, the DNA is TGTGCCAGCAGTTGGGGGCGGGGGACAGGCGATGGCTACACCTTC. As protein: CASSWGRGTGDGYTF.

The chain employs TRBV27 and TRBJ1-2, with unresolved D. Germline V gene lookup returns CDR1 MNHEY and CDR2 SMNVEV (reference sequence). The CDR3 length is 16 residues. The V end was cut by 4 bases, the J end by 6 bases, with 21 bases between. CDR3 region: CASSYAGTLLLDGYTF. The DNA of the CDR3 is TGTGCCAGCAGTTATGCAGGTACCCTACTTCTGGATGGCTACACCTTC.

The chain carries TRBV2 and TRBJ1-5, with D unresolved. V shed 8 bases and J shed 1 base, with 12 bases lying between them. This CDR3 comprises 14 residues. CDR1 SNHLY and CDR2 FYNNEI come from the germline V gene. CDR3 protein: CASGREGSNQPQHF. The DNA for the CDR3 is TGTGCCAGCGGGAGGGAAGGGAGCAATCAGCCCCAGCATTTT.

This clone was detected once. The chain couples TRBV30 to TRBJ1-1, with D tentatively TRBD1 (6 bases). This CDR3 contains 15 residues. Germline-derived CDR1 and CDR2 are GTSNPN and SVGIG (reference sequence). V gave up 3 bases and J gave up 0 bases, with 14 bases separating them. CDR3 protein: CAWSGPQGLNTEAFF. CDR3 nucleotides: TGTGCCTGGAGCGGCCCACAGGGCTTGAACACTGAAGCTTTCTTT.

CDR3 sequence (DNA): TGTGCCAGCAGCTTGGTTAAGAACACTGAAGCTTTCTTT. Residues: CASSLVKNTEAFF. The rearrangement links TRBV5-4 to TRBJ1-1, with D uncertain. Trimming cost V 0 bases and J 1 base, with 4 bases left between them. Germline V gives CDR1 SGHNT, CDR2 YYREEE (reference sequence). This CDR3 contains 13 residues.

This chain uses TRBV6-5 with TRBJ2-2; 8 bases match TRBD2. Trimming removed 2 bases from V and 7 bases from J; junction bases left unmatched: 6. This CDR3 comprises 15 residues. Per germline, CDR1 MNHEY and CDR2 SVGAGI. The DNA of the CDR3 is TGTGCCAGCAGTTACGTCACACTAGCGGACGGGGAGCTGTTTTTT. This gives the protein CASSYVTLADGELFF.

This clone was counted a single time. V usage is TRBV3-1 (or the pseudogene TRBV3-2) and J usage is TRBJ1-2, with TRBD1 matching over 8 bases. Germline CDR1 LGHDT, CDR2 YNNKEL (reference sequence). CDR3 length: 15 residues. The V gene end was trimmed by 4 bases and the J gene end by 5 bases; junction bases not matched to a gene: 9. CDR3 amino acids: CASSLPNRGMYGYTF. CDR3 nucleotides: TGTGCCAGCAGCCTACCGAACAGGGGGATGTATGGCTACACCTTC.

Turning to this clone: The identical CDR3 is also encoded by other nucleotide sequences in the sample. The rearrangement links TRBV9 to TRBJ2-1; 7 bases fit TRBD1. With V trimmed by 4 bases and J by 0 bases, 4 bases remained unmatched. Per the germline V gene, CDR1 is SGDLS and CDR2 is YYNGEE. The CDR3 sequence is 15 residues long. In nucleotides, the CDR3 is TGTGCCAGCAGCTCGACAGGGAGCTCCTACAATGAGCAGTTCTTC. This sequence encodes CASSSTGSSYNEQFF.

The chain recombines TRBV18 with TRBJ1-1; D might be TRBD1 (6 bases). In germline, CDR1 is KGHSH, CDR2 LQKENI. The germline V and J ends were trimmed by 6 bases and 8 bases, with 19 bases remaining between them. The CDR3 is 14 residues long. The CDR3 is CASSPLRDTEEAFF. The CDR3 DNA reads TGTGCCAGCTCGCCTCTCAGGGACACCGAGGAAGCTTTCTTT.

The chain joins TRBV6-2 or TRBV6-3 to TRBJ1-1; D is possibly TRBD1 (6 bases). This CDR3 contains 15 residues. Germline V gene lookup returns CDR1 MNHEY and CDR2 SVGEGT. V was trimmed by 5 bases and J by 0 bases, leaving 13 bases between them. The CDR3 DNA reads as TGTGCCAGCAGTACGCCAAGACAGGTGAACACTGAAGCTTTCTTT. Translation: CASSTPRQVNTEAFF.

The chain links TRBV27 to TRBJ2-7; 7 bases are shared with TRBD2. This CDR3 has 13 residues. Unmatched junction bases numbered 4, after V lost 4 bases and J lost 4 bases. Looked up from germline, CDR1 is MNHEY and CDR2 is SMNVEV (reference sequence). The CDR3 here is CASSWGGRYEQYF. In nucleotides, the CDR3 is TGTGCCAGCAGTTGGGGGGGTAGGTACGAGCAGTACTTC.

The J gene is TRBJ2-2, the V gene TRBV19; TRBD2 matches 13 bases. J lost 6 bases, V lost 6 bases, and 4 bases had no gene match. The CDR3 has 15 residues. From germline, CDR1 is LNHDA and CDR2 SQIVND (reference sequence). This chain's CDR3 is CASRPTSGGSGELFF. The CDR3 DNA reads TGTGCCAGTAGACCGACTAGCGGGGGGTCCGGGGAGCTGTTTTTT.

The chain recombines TRBV6-5 with TRBJ2-5, with 7 bases matching TRBD1. With V trimmed by 2 bases and J by 4 bases, 7 bases remained unmatched. The CDR3 spans 15 residues. Germline V gene sequence: CDR1 MNHEY, CDR2 SVGAGI. This CDR3 reads CASSYRGQSIETQYF. In DNA, the CDR3 is TGTGCCAGCAGTTACAGGGGACAGAGTATAGAGACCCAGTACTTC.

V is TRBV12-3 or TRBV12-4 and J is TRBJ1-2; no firm D call. Trimming left V 4 bases short and J 5 bases short, with 8 bases between. The CDR3 extends over 12 amino acids. As DNA, the CDR3 is TGTGCCAGCAGTTGGACGGGATATGGCTACACCTTC. As protein: CASSWTGYGYTF.

The chain combines TRBV6-1 with TRBJ2-7; D may be TRBD2 (6 bases). Germline V CDR1 and CDR2: MNHNS, SASEGT. The V and J ends lost 2 bases and 0 bases respectively, with 26 bases between them. The CDR3 has 20 residues. CDR3 amino acids: CASSESAPFSGLTNSYEQYF. DNA for the CDR3: TGTGCCAGCAGTGAATCCGCGCCCTTCTCGGGACTGACCAACTCCTACGAGCAGTACTTC.

The chain has TRBV7-2 and TRBJ1-2, with 11 bases lining up with TRBD1. CDR1 and CDR2 from the germline V gene are SGHTA and FQGNSA. The CDR3 length is 14 residues. J was trimmed by 8 bases and V by 6 bases; bases with no gene match: 8. The chain's CDR3 is CASRLPGQGGGYTF. The CDR3 DNA is TGTGCCAGCAGGCTTCCGGGACAGGGGGGAGGCTACACCTTC.

This clone was observed a few times. The genes are TRBV2 and TRBJ1-1, with a weak D call TRBD1 (6 bases). Trimming stripped 3 bases from V and 0 bases from J, with 14 bases between. Per the germline V gene, CDR1 is SNHLY and CDR2 is FYNNEI. The CDR3 contains 16 residues. This chain's CDR3 is CASSEGTPLMNTEAFF. In DNA, the CDR3 is TGTGCCAGCAGTGAGGGGACACCACTCATGAACACTGAAGCTTTCTTT.